This T cell receptor (beta chain) was sequenced in a study of CD8 T cells in ankylosing spondylitis. Only a few counts were recorded for this clonotype. Its antigen is as yet unknown. Libraries for TCR beta were made by quantitative 5'-RACE with molecular barcodes. TCRdb itself ran the 5' RACE reads through MiXCR, one entry per CDR3 protein. This repertoire shows over 600,000 distinct CDR3 sequences, around 20% found once; its top ten account for around a fifth. The CDR3 has 12 amino acids. The germline V gene encodes CDR1 DFQATT and CDR2 SNEGSKA (reference sequence). Findings of the study overall: Significant enrichment of disease-linked clones was reported in matched ankylosing spondylitis synovial fluid. What appeared characteristic of ankylosing spondylitis blood was a TCR beta motif of fewer than ten highly homologous variants. CD8+ cells made up the disease-linked clones, which were relatively rare in peripheral blood. There were earlier reports of some motif variants in reactive arthritis synovial fluid and blood.

This clonotype was sampled from a male donor with ankylosing spondylitis. What was sequenced was blood, either unsorted or a sorted T cell fraction (not recorded which). V is TRBV20-1 and J is TRBJ2-3, with 8 bases that match TRBD2. The CDR3: CSAGGGGDTQYF. Here the CDR3 DNA reads TGCAGCGCCGGGGGGGGCGGGGATACGCAGTATTTT.